The T cell receptor beta chain under discussion was sequenced for a study of neurological immune-mediated disorders. Study-wide points: Multiple sclerosis was found to have the least TCR clonal expansion, below healthy controls, and HTLV-1-associated myelopathy the most. Among 34 multiple sclerosis patients, phylogenetic grouping put the repertoires of 18 into a single related-CDR3 cluster, a possible signature. No link was found between any clinical or MRI feature and the multiple sclerosis repertoire cluster.

The CDR3 is 14 residues long. With 0 bases removed from V and 4 bases from J, the gap between germline ends came to 8 bases. Germline V gene sequence: CDR1 SGHRS, CDR2 YFSETQ. Each sequencing run yielded over 160 million TCR-beta sequences from 15-18 subjects. TCRdb redid the calling of the 5' RACE reads with MiXCR, one entry per CDR3 protein. Among some 65,000 distinct CDR3 sequences listed, roughly 3.7% were seen once. About this clonotype: Its antigen is currently unknown.

The J gene is TRBJ2-1, the V gene TRBV5-1; D may be TRBD1 (6 bases). Input material: PBMCs. This receptor was identified in a man aged 50-59 years with multiple sclerosis. The CDR3 region has the DNA TGCGCCAGCAGCTTGGGGACAGATTACAATGAGCAGTTCTTC. Translated: CASSLGTDYNEQFF.